This TCR beta chain was captured in a study of blood T cell repertoires in COVID-19. Study information: Sites in the United States, Italy and Spain provided acute and convalescent COVID-19 samples.

Cohort placement rested on clinical history that participants reported themselves. The authors' processing: Counts of nucleated cells, estimated from reference gene primer amplification, were obtained. The assay was immunoSEQ multiplex PCR, and TCRdb's table has in-frame clones only and misses some. For V, J and clone size, that table is used; D and trimming come from the DNA. The repertoire holds approximately 210,000 clones, with more than 75% as singletons. This CDR3 has 15 amino acids. V was trimmed by 4 bases and J by 8 bases, leaving 17 bases between them. From germline, CDR1 is MNHEY and CDR2 SMNVEV (reference sequence).

This rearrangement joins TRBV27 to TRBJ1-4; D might be TRBD1 (6 bases). Sequenced: PBMCs or T cells enriched from blood (not recorded which). The source is a woman in her forties or fifties with acute COVID-19. CDR3 DNA: TGTGCCAGCAGTTACGGTACAGGGCGGATAGAAAAACTGTTTTTT. It encodes CASSYGTGRIEKLFF.